The T cell receptor beta chain under discussion was sequenced for a study of CD8 T cells in Susac syndrome. Study-level information: The sequenced Susac syndrome patients included six who had clinically active disease and 8 or 9 who were in remission.

Regarding this clonotype: Its matching antigen is unknown.

Random hexamers were used to reverse transcribe the RNA input (roughly 0.5 to 1 ug). TCRdb reprocessed the immunoSEQ multiplex PCR reads with MiXCR, giving one entry per CDR3 protein. The top ten clones hold approximately 0.12% of a sample with around 170,000 distinct CDR3 sequences, roughly 95% of them seen once. The germline gives CDR1 GTSNPN, CDR2 SVGIG (reference sequence). The CDR3 totals 14 residues. The V gene end was trimmed by 3 bases and the J gene end by 3 bases; junction bases not matched to a gene: 7. The study, taken as a whole, reports: Acknowledgment was made by the study that its TCR sequencing and HLA analysis involved a relatively small number of individuals. Clonal expansion was not observed in the Susac syndrome CD4+ T cell repertoires.

The chain couples TRBV30 to TRBJ2-5, with 7 bases that match TRBD2. The TCR was taken from a human donor with Susac syndrome. Sample: CD4+ T cells from PBMCs. CDR3 in DNA: TGTGCCTGGAGCCCTGCGGGAGTTGAAGAGACCCAGTACTTC. Translating it yields CAWSPAGVEETQYF.